This T cell receptor (beta chain) was recorded in a study of OX40 agonist ivuxolimab in advanced cancers. Study at large: Dose-escalation subjects each had hepatocellular carcinoma, melanoma, renal cell or head and neck cancer.

A remark on this clone: The antigen remains unidentified.

Regarding the study as a whole: Within 6 weeks, CD4+ and CD8+ blood T cells expanded clonally at 0.1 to 3.0 mg/kg.

Trimming cost V 2 bases and J 5 bases; bases outside gene matches: 8. In germline, CDR1 is MGHRA, CDR2 YSYEKL. There are 15 residues in the CDR3. Clones were sequenced by immunoSEQ multiplex PCR, and TCRdb holds only the in-frame ones, with some missing. The profile shows about 89,000 clones, around nine tenths of them singletons. This chain uses TRBV4-1 with TRBJ1-2, with 7 bases matching TRBD1. The source is an adult with an advanced solid tumor such as melanoma, head and neck, liver or kidney cancer. The sequencing used CD4+ or CD8+ T cells sorted from blood, collected in a trial of the OX40 agonist ivuxolimab. CDR3: CASSQSQGQRYGYTF. The CDR3 DNA is TGCGCCAGCAGCCAATCCCAGGGACAGAGATATGGCTACACCTTC.